This TCR beta chain was recorded in a study of technical replicates of blood from a handful of donors. The table came from immunoSEQ multiplex PCR; TCRdb's copy has only in-frame clones and leaves some out. The table records 75,000 to 95,000 clones, almost 97% of them present only once. The trim removed 2 bases at V and 0 bases at J, leaving 8 bases unmatched. Germline loops: CDR1 SGHNT, CDR2 YENEEA. There are 19 residues in the CDR3. This chain joins TRBV11-3 and TRBJ2-2, with 11 bases aligning to TRBD2. The receptor was derived from a human donor in good health. Sequenced sample: T cells isolated from PBMCs. CDR3 sequence reads: CASSLILAGVSANTGELFF. The CDR3 DNA reads TGTGCCAGCAGCTTAATACTAGCGGGAGTCAGCGCGAACACCGGGGAGCTGTTTTTT.